Each of the 19 T cell receptor beta chains below was sequenced from the same sample in a study of cytomegalovirus exposure and HLA in healthy donors. The PCR ran on 60 Vbeta and 13 Jbeta primers. Data came from immunoSEQ multiplex PCR; TCRdb stores just in-frame clones and leaves some out. The sample lists roughly 150,000 clones, roughly 80% seen once, with around 3.2% in the top ten. The sequenced sample consisted of PBMCs. Every receptor here comes from a man aged 40-50 years in good health and CMV-seronegative.

V is TRBV19 and J is TRBJ1-4, with D maybe TRBD1 (5 bases). CDR3 size: 14 residues. The germline V and J ends were trimmed by 7 bases and 0 bases, with 9 bases remaining between them. Germline V gene sequence: CDR1 LNHDA, CDR2 SQIVND (reference sequence). The CDR3 region is CASMGGATNEKLFF. The CDR3 bases are TGTGCCAGTATGGGAGGGGCAACTAATGAAAAACTGTTTTTT.

The genes are TRBV6-1 and TRBJ1-4; possible D gene TRBD1, 6 bases. This CDR3 comprises 15 residues. Per germline, CDR1 MNHNS and CDR2 SASEGT. With 5 bases removed from V and 7 bases from J, the gap between germline ends came to 17 bases. The CDR3 spells CASSPVLGAGEKLFF. Here the CDR3 DNA reads TGTGCCAGCAGTCCTGTGCTGGGGGCGGGTGAAAAACTGTTTTTT.

This clone was counted between two and nine times. The CDR3 DNA sequence: TGTGCCAGCACACTGACAGGGGATAATTCACCCCTCCACTTT. This encodes CASTLTGDNSPLHF. This sequence joins TRBV6-5 and TRBJ1-6; 8 bases align to TRBD1. V shed 7 bases and J 5 bases; nucleotides not matched to a gene: 4. CDR1 MNHEY and CDR2 SVGAGI come from the germline V gene. This CDR3 is 14 amino acids long.

The chain joins TRBV5-8 to TRBJ2-7; 9 bases map to TRBD2. CDR1 is SGHTS and CDR2 is YDEGEE in the germline V gene. The CDR3 sequence is 15 residues long. Trimming removed 3 bases from V and 6 bases from J; junction bases left unmatched: 10. CDR3 region: CASSSGGGATGEQYF. The CDR3 DNA is TGTGCCAGCAGCTCGGGCGGGGGGGCTACGGGCGAGCAGTACTTC. The variable domain in full, with the rest retrieved from reference TRBV5-8 and TRBJ2-7, is EAGVTQSPTHLIKTRGQQATLRCSPISGHTSVYWYQQALGLGLQFLLWYDEGEERNRGNFPPRFSGRQFPNYSSELNVNALELEDSALYLCASSSGGGATGEQYFGPGTRLTVT.

The rearrangement links TRBV7-9 to TRBJ1-4; a weak D match, TRBD1 (6 bases). CDR3 length: 14 residues. V shed 7 bases and J shed 6 bases, with 15 bases lying between them. Per the germline V gene, CDR1 is SEHNR and CDR2 is FQNEAQ (reference sequence). The CDR3 spells CASKYGGGHEKLFF. The DNA of the CDR3 is TGTGCCAGCAAATATGGGGGGGGGCATGAAAAACTGTTTTTT.

This sequence joins TRBV5-4 and TRBJ1-5, with 7 bases fitting TRBD1. Trimming cost V 3 bases and J 6 bases; bases outside gene matches: 0. The CDR3 has 12 residues. The germline CDR1 and CDR2 sequences are SGHNT and YYREEE (reference sequence). The CDR3 bases are TGTGCCAGCAGCTACAGGGGTCAGCCCCAGCATTTT. This gives the protein CASSYRGQPQHF.

The chain combines TRBV10-2 with TRBJ2-1, with 9 bases identical to TRBD2. The junction had 8 bases not matched to a gene; V was cut back by 5 bases and J by 6 bases. This CDR3 region has 15 residues. The germline CDR1 and CDR2 sequences are WSHSY and SAAADI. The CDR3 protein is CASSSGTSRFNEQFF. CDR3 bases: TGCGCCAGCAGTTCCGGGACTAGCCGCTTCAATGAGCAGTTCTTC.

This clone was seen only a few times. The chain is built from TRBV6-5 and TRBJ1-6, with 11 nucleotides matching TRBD1. V was pared by 5 bases and J by 6 bases, with 3 bases of the junction left unmatched. The CDR3 has 15 residues. Germline CDR1 and CDR2: MNHEY and SVGAGI. The CDR3 DNA reads TGTGCCAGCAGTACGGGACAGGGGGGTAATTCACCCCTCCACTTT. This translates into CASSTGQGGNSPLHF.

The J gene is TRBJ2-5, the V gene TRBV12-5, with 8 nucleotides matching TRBD1. TRBJ2-7 matches the DNA end more closely, so the J call is doubtful. This CDR3 contains 15 residues. Germline assignment: CDR1 LGHNT and CDR2 FRNRAP. The CDR3 coding sequence is TGTGCTAGTGGTTTGGGACAGGGGCCCAACTACGAGCAGTACTTC. Translating gives CASGLGQGPNYEQYF.

The chain has TRBV4-1 and TRBJ2-4, with D unclear. V was clipped by 5 bases and J by 1 base, with 9 bases between them. Per germline, CDR1 MGHRA and CDR2 YSYEKL. The CDR3 consists of 14 residues. CDR3 sequence reads: CASSDSVAKNIQYF. The CDR3 region has the DNA TGCGCCAGCAGCGACTCTGTCGCCAAAAACATTCAGTACTTC.

The chain is built from TRBV6-1 and TRBJ2-2, with 12 nucleotides matching TRBD1. CDR1 MNHNS and CDR2 SASEGT come from the germline V gene. CDR3 length equals 15 residues. The trim removed 3 bases at V and 6 bases at J, leaving 2 bases unmatched. The CDR3 nucleotides are TGTGCCAGCAGTGAGGGACAGGGGGCATCCGGGGAGCTGTTTTTT. This translates into CASSEGQGASGELFF.

This clone appeared a single time. The chain recombines TRBV7-3 with TRBJ2-3; D unresolved. The germline CDR1 and CDR2 sequences are SGHTA and FQGTGA. V lost 5 bases, J lost 0 bases, and 6 bases lay in between. This CDR3 region has 13 residues. The CDR3 loop is CASSATSTDTQYF. CDR3 DNA sequence: TGTGCCAGCAGCGCCACTAGCACAGATACGCAGTATTTT.

The V and J genes are TRBV6-5 and TRBJ1-2; a weak D match, TRBD1 (6 bases). The ends were cut back, 7 bases at V and 8 bases at J, with 14 bases in the middle. CDR1 is MNHEY and CDR2 is SVGAGI in the germline V gene. The CDR3 extends over 12 amino acids. This CDR3 reads CASKVSGAGYTF. For the CDR3, the DNA is TGTGCCAGCAAGGTATCAGGGGCCGGCTACACCTTC.

The V call is TRBV7-2, the J call TRBJ2-1; 12 nucleotides align to TRBD1. This CDR3 spans 15 amino acids. The germline V gene encodes CDR1 SGHTA and CDR2 FQGNSA. V trimming: 5 bases; J trimming: 7 bases; junction bases outside the gene matches: 6. The CDR3 region is CASSKGTGGQNEQFF. The CDR3, as DNA: TGTGCCAGCAGCAAGGGGACAGGGGGCCAGAATGAGCAGTTCTTC. Filled out from reference TRBV7-2 and TRBJ2-1, the complete variable domain reads GAGVSQSPSNKVTEKGKDVELRCDPISGHTALYWYRQSLGQGLEFLIYFQGNSAPDKSGLPSDRFSAERTGGSVSTLTIQRTQQEDSAVYLCASSKGTGGQNEQFFGPGTRLTVL.

This chain connects TRBV30 to TRBJ2-5; TRBD2 matches at 15 bases. With 6 bases clipped from V and 7 bases from J, the junction kept 15 bases outside the gene matches. This CDR3 comprises 17 residues. CDR1 is GTSNPN and CDR2 is SVGIG in the germline V gene (reference sequence). This chain's CDR3 is CACRTPGLAGGGVTQYF. For the CDR3, the DNA is TGTGCCTGCCGCACTCCGGGACTAGCGGGGGGTGGGGTGACCCAGTACTTC.

This chain joins TRBV5-1 and TRBJ2-5, with 8 bases fitting TRBD1. CDR1 and CDR2 from the germline V gene are SGHRS and YFSETQ. The ends lost 3 bases at V and 5 bases at J; junction bases unmatched: 12. The CDR3 consists of 16 residues. CDR3 sequence: CASSWGRQGAPETQYF. The DNA for the CDR3 is TGCGCCAGCAGCTGGGGAAGGCAGGGGGCGCCTGAGACCCAGTACTTC.

This chain links TRBV27 with TRBJ2-1, with 11 bases that match TRBD2. Germline lookup yields CDR1 MNHEY and CDR2 SMNVEV (reference sequence). The CDR3 covers 15 residues. V shed 5 bases, J shed 7 bases, and the junction held 7 bases outside the gene matches. The CDR3 nucleotides read TGTGCCAGCAGTCCTCGACTAGCGGGACGTAATGAGCAGTTCTTC. It encodes CASSPRLAGRNEQFF.

The chain employs TRBV4-1 and TRBJ2-2, with 9 nucleotides matching TRBD2. In germline, CDR1 is MGHRA, CDR2 YSYEKL. This CDR3 region has 15 residues. Trimming cost V 1 base and J 7 bases; bases outside gene matches: 4. CDR3 nucleotides: TGCGCCAGCAGCCAAGTGGGACTAGCTCGCGGGGAGCTGTTTTTT. It encodes CASSQVGLARGELFF.

This clone was seen once. The chain has TRBV5-1 and TRBJ1-1; 7 bases agree with TRBD1. Germline values: CDR1 SGHRS, CDR2 YFSETQ. This CDR3 comprises 19 residues. With V trimmed by 0 bases and J by 0 bases, 14 bases remained unmatched. CDR3 residues: CASSLARFGQGDLNTEAFF. The CDR3 nucleotides read TGCGCCAGCAGCTTGGCCCGTTTCGGGCAGGGGGACTTGAACACTGAAGCTTTCTTT. Full variable domain (rest looked up from reference TRBV5-1 and TRBJ1-1): KAGVTQTPRYLIKTRGQQVTLSCSPISGHRSVSWYQQTPGQGLQFLFEYFSETQRNKGNFPGRFSGRQFSNSRSEMNVSTLELGDSALYLCASSLARFGQGDLNTEAFFGQGTRLTVV.